This T cell receptor beta chain derives from a study of T-cell reconstitution after alpha-beta-depleted transplantation in children. Losses at the gene ends were 3 bases for V and 4 bases for J; bases not matched to a gene: 13. This CDR3 contains 17 residues. Germline CDR1 is DFQATT and CDR2 is SNEGSKA (reference sequence). As regards this clonotype: Its antigen is unidentified.

For TCRbeta, the library was prepared with unique molecular identifiers. TCRdb reanalysed the PCR reads using MiXCR and keeps one entry per CDR3 protein. The sample contains some 600,000 distinct CDR3 sequences, 13% of which appear only once. Overall study results and limits: Several hundred rapidly expanded clones from non-depleted graft cells reportedly supplied alpha-beta T cells about two months post-transplant. One year post-transplant, T-cell counts and diversity were largely derived from T cells produced anew. Surviving recipient cells, namely T cells and thymic progenitors, were the source of high day-60 TCRbeta diversity in some patients.

The rearrangement links TRBV20-1 to TRBJ2-7; 12 positions agree with TRBD2. The clonotype was recovered from a male patient younger than 18 who had a stem cell transplant for acute myeloid leukemia, so the T cells may come from the graft donor. The sample here was PBMCs, mostly from graft donor cells, taken 360 days after TCRalphabeta/CD19-depleted stem cell transplant. The CDR3 coding sequence is TGCAGTGCTAGTTATCCTAGCGGGAGGGGGCACCTTTACGAGCAGTACTTC. This sequence encodes CSASYPSGRGHLYEQYF.